This paragraph covers one T cell receptor beta chain sequence. This entry is derived from a study of response to subunit inactivated influenza vaccine. TCRdb re-analysed the RT-PCR reads in MiXCR, keeping a single row per CDR3 protein. The sample records hundreds of thousands of distinct CDR3 sequences, about a fifth being singletons. The CDR3 runs to 14 residues. V lost 6 bases and J lost 10; bases outside the gene matches: 16. The germline V gene encodes CDR1 DFQATT and CDR2 SNEGSKA (reference sequence). The clonotype originates from a man aged 50 to 75 who received an inactivated influenza vaccine. The sample in question was PBMCs from blood, obtained 21 months after vaccination. The gene calls are TRBV20-1 and TRBJ2-5, with 8 nucleotides matching TRBD2. The CDR3 bases are TGCAGTGCCACCGTGACTGGGACTAGTGGTGGCCAGTACTTC. Encoded protein: CSATVTGTSGGQYF.